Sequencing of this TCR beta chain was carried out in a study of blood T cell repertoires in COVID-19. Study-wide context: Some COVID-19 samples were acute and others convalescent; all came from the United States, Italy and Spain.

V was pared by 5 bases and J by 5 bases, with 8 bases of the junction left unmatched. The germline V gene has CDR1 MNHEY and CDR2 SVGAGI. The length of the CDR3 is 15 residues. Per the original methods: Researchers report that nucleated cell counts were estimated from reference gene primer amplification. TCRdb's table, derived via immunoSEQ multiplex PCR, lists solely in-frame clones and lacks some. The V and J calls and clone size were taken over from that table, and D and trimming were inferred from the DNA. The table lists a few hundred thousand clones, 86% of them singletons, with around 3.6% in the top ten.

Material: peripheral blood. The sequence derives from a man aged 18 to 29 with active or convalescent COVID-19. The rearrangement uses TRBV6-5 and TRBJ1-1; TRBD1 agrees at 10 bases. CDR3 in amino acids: CASSPLDRGRTEAFF. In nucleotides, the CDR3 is TGTGCCAGCAGTCCCCTTGACAGGGGGCGTACTGAAGCTTTCTTT.